These T cell receptor beta chains were read from a single sample in a study of T cell repertoires in cytomegalovirus infection. For these TCRs, the target antigens are not known. TCRdb reprocessed the reads with MiXCR, giving one entry per CDR3 protein. The sample lists about 570,000 distinct CDR3 sequences, roughly 42% seen once, with 48% in the top ten. The sample was cultured PBMCs, taken from culture after CMV antigen stimulation. The receptor source for this set is a human donor in good health (CMV status not recorded). Some clones in this sample may be carry-over from other donors' samples. Each CDR3 is given with its conserved first and last residue. A D gene is named only where the DNA matches it firmly. Size is stated for part of the rows, as once, few or many counts, or as a class when the clone is expanded.

DNA | CDR3 | J | V | D | size
TGTGCCAGCAGCTCATTGCGGGGCCTCCAAGAGACCCAGTACTTC | CASSSLRGLQETQYF | TRBJ2-5 | TRBV7-2 | - | -
TGCAGTCGGGGGGCGAACACTGAAGCTTTCTTT | CSRGANTEAFF | TRBJ1-1 | TRBV20-1 | - | -
TGTGCCAGCAGCTTAGATAGATCAGATACGCAGTATTTT | CASSLDRSDTQYF | TRBJ2-3 | TRBV7-8 | - | many
TGTGCCAGCAAAAACGACAAGGGCAGCGGGGAGCTGTTTTTT | CASKNDKGSGELFF | TRBJ2-2 | TRBV7-2 | - | -
TGTGCCAGCAGCGCCACCTCGGGAGCTTACGAGCAGTACTTC | CASSATSGAYEQYF | TRBJ2-7 | TRBV9 | - | -
TGTGCCAGCAGCCCGGACCGAGAGCAAGAGACCCAGTACTTC | CASSPDREQETQYF | TRBJ2-5 | TRBV7-9 | - | -
TGTGCCAGCAGTGAAACCTCCAGGGTCCAGCCCCAGCATTTT | CASSETSRVQPQHF | TRBJ1-5 | TRBV6-1 | - | few
TGTGCCAGCAGTTCCCTGGTGGGACTAGCGGGGGTCTCCTACGAGCAGTACTTC | CASSSLVGLAGVSYEQYF | TRBJ2-7 | TRBV28 | TRBD2 | -
TGTGCCAGCAGCCCCGGGATATCACGCACAGATACGCAGTATTTT | CASSPGISRTDTQYF | TRBJ2-3 | TRBV7-2 | - | -
TGTGCCAGCAGCTTAGTTCCCACTAATAATTCACCCCTCCACTTT | CASSLVPTNNSPLHF | TRBJ1-6 | TRBV7-2 | - | -
TGCAGTGCAACTACTAGCGGAGAGACCCAGTACTTC | CSATTSGETQYF | TRBJ2-5 | TRBV20-1 | TRBD2 | -
TGCAGTGCCCCACACCCGCCCGGGAAAGAGACCCAGTACTTC | CSAPHPPGKETQYF | TRBJ2-5 | TRBV20-1 | - | -
TGTGCCAGCAGTTTTGCGGCAGGGGGGGTGGGGGGACTGAACACTGAAGCTTTCTTT | CASSFAAGGVGGLNTEAFF | TRBJ1-1 | TRBV12-3/TRBV12-4 | TRBD1 | -
TGTGCCAGCAGCTCGGTGGGGGGCAATGAGCAGTTCTTC | CASSSVGGNEQFF | TRBJ2-1 | TRBV7-9 | - | -
TGTGCCAGTAGTATAGATGCCGCTAGCGGGGGCCAAGAGACCCAGTACTTC | CASSIDAASGGQETQYF | TRBJ2-5 | TRBV19 | TRBD2 | -
TGTGCCAGCAGAACTACCGGACAGTCCTACGAGCAGTACTTC | CASRTTGQSYEQYF | TRBJ2-7 | TRBV5-4 | - | -
TGTGCCAGCAGCTTGCTTGAGACTAGCTTATCAGATACGCAGTATTTT | CASSLLETSLSDTQYF | TRBJ2-3 | TRBV7-2 | TRBD2 | few
TGTGCCAGCAGTTTGGTTCTCTCGACTCCCGGTGGGCCACCCCTCCACTTT | CASSLVLSTPGGPPLHF | TRBJ1-6 | TRBV12-3/TRBV12-4 | - | few
TGTGCCAGCAGAGGGGTAACTCCATTAAATGAGCAGTTCTTC | CASRGVTPLNEQFF | TRBJ2-1 | TRBV12-3/TRBV12-4 | - | -
TGTGCCAGTAGTGTTCGACAGGGGAAGGATAGCAATCAGCCCCAGCATTTT | CASSVRQGKDSNQPQHF | TRBJ1-5 | TRBV19 | TRBD1 | -
TGCAGTGCCCCTACGGTTCACCCTGGGGGGAGTGCTGAGACCCAGTACTTC | CSAPTVHPGGSAETQYF | TRBJ2-5 | TRBV20-1 | - | -
TGTGCCAGCAGCCGAATGGCCGGGCGTAGTGAAGCTTTCTTT | CASSRMAGRSEAFF | TRBJ1-1 | TRBV12-3/TRBV12-4 | - | few
TGTGCCAGCAGCGGGACAGTGAACACCGGGGAGCTGTTTTTT | CASSGTVNTGELFF | TRBJ2-2 | TRBV6-1 | TRBD1 | few
TGTGCCAGCAGGGGGGACTCCCTGAGGGGTGAGCAGTTCTTC | CASRGDSLRGEQFF | TRBJ2-1 | TRBV12-3/TRBV12-4 | - | -
TGCGCCAGGGGACAGGGCCCCCCTCGCTTCTTC | CARGQGPPRFF | TRBJ2-1 | TRBV23-1 | TRBD1 | -
TGCAGTGCTCCCGGGCCCAGCAGGAACAATGAGCAGTTCTTC | CSAPGPSRNNEQFF | TRBJ2-1 | TRBV20-1 | - | -
TGTGCCAGCAGCTTTACGGGGCTCAGCAATCAGCCCCAGCATTTT | CASSFTGLSNQPQHF | TRBJ1-5 | TRBV7-2 | - | -
TGTGCTACCTCCCGGGTGGTTGACGAGTCCGAGCAGTACTTC | CATSRVVDESEQYF | TRBJ2-7 | TRBV12-5 | - | -
TGTGCCAGTAGTATGCGGCCAGCGGGGGGAGATACGCAGTATTTT | CASSMRPAGGDTQYF | TRBJ2-3 | TRBV19 | TRBD2 | -
TGTGCCAGCAGCCCGACCCTATTTGGGAACACTGAAGCTTTCTTT | CASSPTLFGNTEAFF | TRBJ1-1 | TRBV7-8 | - | few
TGTGCCAGCAGTCGAGGGGGCATCAATGAGCAGTTCTTC | CASSRGGINEQFF | TRBJ2-1 | TRBV7-2 | TRBD1 | few
TGTGCCAGCAGCTTTGGGCTAACGGGAGGCTACACCTTC | CASSFGLTGGYTF | TRBJ1-2 | TRBV7-2 | - | few
TGTGCCAGTAGTCTCGACCGAGGGTTTGAGCAGTTCTTC | CASSLDRGFEQFF | TRBJ2-1 | TRBV19 | - | -
TGCAGTGCTAGGGGACTAGCGGGGCCAGATACGCAGTATTTT | CSARGLAGPDTQYF | TRBJ2-3 | TRBV20-1 | TRBD2 | -
TGTGCCAGCAGATATCGGACAGGATATAGCAATCAGCCCCAGCATTTT | CASRYRTGYSNQPQHF | TRBJ1-5 | TRBV12-3/TRBV12-4 | TRBD1 | -
TGTGCCAGCAGCACAGGGCCCTCTAGCAATCAGCCCCAGCATTTT | CASSTGPSSNQPQHF | TRBJ1-5 | TRBV12-3/TRBV12-4 | - | few
TGTGCCAGCAGCCTCGTGGTAGCGGGACTTTTAAGCTCCTACAATGAGCAGTTCTTC | CASSLVVAGLLSSYNEQFF | TRBJ2-1 | TRBV7-8 | TRBD2 | few
TGTGCCAGCAGGACTTACCAGAACCCAACGCTTGAGCAGTACTTC | CASRTYQNPTLEQYF | TRBJ2-7 | TRBV2 | - | few
TGTGCCAGTAGCCCCAGCGAGACCCAGTACTTC | CASSPSETQYF | TRBJ2-5 | TRBV7-2 | - | many
TGTGCCAGCTGTCTTGGCGGGGTCGGGACAGCCCAAGAGACCCAGTACTTC | CASCLGGVGTAQETQYF | TRBJ2-5 | TRBV2 | - | once
TGTGCCAGCAGTCTGGGGACCTTGCAGTTCTTC | CASSLGTLQFF | TRBJ2-1 | TRBV6-1 | - | -
TGTGCCAGCAGCTTAACGTTAGAAGCAGATACGCAGTATTTT | CASSLTLEADTQYF | TRBJ2-3 | TRBV7-9 | - | -
TGTGCCAGCAGCTCGGGACAGCAAGAGACCCAGTACTTC | CASSSGQQETQYF | TRBJ2-5 | TRBV7-2 | TRBD1 | many
TGTGCCAGCAGCTTAACTAGCGAATCCTACGAGCAGTACTTC | CASSLTSESYEQYF | TRBJ2-7 | TRBV7-2 | TRBD2 | -
TGTGCCAGCAGCTTGGACAGCAATTCACTCACTCAGTTCTTC | CASSLDSNSLTQFF | TRBJ2-1 | TRBV11-2 | - | -